This T cell receptor beta chain originates from a study of memory CD4+ T cells and cytomegalovirus serostatus. Study conclusions and caveats: CD4+ memory repertoires contained about 40% of the roughly 160 reported CMV TCRbeta sequences.

Some clones are missing from TCRdb's copy, which holds only in-frame ones; the method was immunoSEQ multiplex PCR. The sample carries approximately 44,000 clones, more than 65% recorded once. The CDR3 is 13 amino acids. Germline lookup yields CDR1 MDHEN and CDR2 SYDVKM. The germline V and J ends were trimmed by 7 bases and 6 bases, with 13 bases remaining between them. Single viable CD3+CD4+CD8-CD45RO+ cells were sorted as the memory CD4+ T cells. Total CD4+ T cells were enriched by CD4 positive selection. This clone has only a few counts. Its cognate antigen is unknown. The genes are TRBV28 and TRBJ1-5; D remains unclear. Sequencing was carried out using memory CD4+ T cells from blood. This clonotype originated in an adult in good health and CMV-seronegative. The chain's CDR3 is CASTPAPGQPQHF. The CDR3, as DNA: TGTGCCAGCACTCCTGCTCCGGGTCAGCCCCAGCATTTT.